This TCR beta chain was captured by sequencing in a study of shared clonotypes between healthy human individuals. Assay: immunoSEQ multiplex PCR; the TCRdb copy retains only in-frame clones and omits some. Among about 480,000 clones, 75% to 80% were seen once, and the ten largest hold 9.5% to 15%. Germline-derived CDR1 and CDR2 are MDHEN and SYDVKM. The length of the CDR3 is 14 residues. V was clipped by 9 bases and J by 5 bases; unmatched bases: 9. Material for sequencing was PBMCs. The clonotype comes from a woman aged 40-49 years in good health. Some clones in this sample may be carry-over from other donors' samples. The chain combines TRBV28 with TRBJ1-1, with 10 bases identical to TRBD1. The CDR3 reads CASRDRGVRTEAFF. The CDR3 DNA follows: TGTGCCAGTCGGGACAGGGGAGTTCGGACTGAAGCTTTCTTT. Full variable domain (outside the CDR3, taken from reference TRBV28 and TRBJ1-1): DVKVTQSSRYLVKRTGEKVFLECVQDMDHENMFWYRQDPGLGLRLIYFSYDVKMKEKGDIPEGYSVSREKKERFSLILESASTNQTSMYLCASRDRGVRTEAFFGQGTRLTVV.